Listed here are 19 T cell receptor beta chains from one sample, sequenced in a study of blood T cell repertoires in COVID-19. Profiling relied on immunoSEQ multiplex PCR, and the TCRdb table lists in-frame clones only, not all of them. Of approximately 80,000 clones listed, 70% to 80% are singletons. Sequencing used peripheral blood. The receptors derive from a man in his sixties or seventies with active or convalescent COVID-19.

This clone was seen only once. This chain links TRBV2 with TRBJ2-5; D not certain. V was shortened by 8 bases and J by 4 bases, with 11 bases between the two germline ends. This CDR3 contains 12 residues. Germline lookup yields CDR1 SNHLY and CDR2 FYNNEI. CDR3 amino acids: CASRSGTETQYF. In nucleotides, the CDR3 is TGTGCCAGCCGCTCGGGTACAGAGACCCAGTACTTC.

The chain couples TRBV24-1 to TRBJ1-2; D not resolved. The CDR3 has 13 residues. The V end lost 3 bases, the J end lost 8 bases, and 12 bases lay between the germline ends. Germline assignment: CDR1 KGHDR and CDR2 SFDVKD. The CDR3 DNA sequence: TGTGCCACCAGTGATCGGCCGGGGAGCGGCTACACCTTC. Translation gives CATSDRPGSGYTF.

This chain links TRBV5-4 with TRBJ2-5; D might be TRBD1 (5 bases). The length of the CDR3 is 15 residues. V was pared by 0 bases and J by 7 bases, with 16 bases between. Germline CDR1 SGHNT, CDR2 YYREEE (reference sequence). The CDR3 coding sequence is TGTGCCAGCAGCTTGGCCTGGGGCCCAAGTCGGACCCAGTACTTC. Translating it yields CASSLAWGPSRTQYF.

This clone was seen more than once but under ten times. The genes are TRBV7-9 and TRBJ1-3, with 7 bases aligning to TRBD1. Germline V gives CDR1 SEHNR, CDR2 FQNEAQ (reference sequence). V shed 5 bases and J 3 bases; nucleotides not matched to a gene: 7. The CDR3 contains 15 residues. CDR3 protein: CASSHPDRVGNTIYF. CDR3 DNA sequence: TGTGCCAGCAGCCATCCTGACAGGGTTGGAAACACCATATATTTT. Using reference TRBV7-9 and TRBJ1-3 for the parts outside the CDR3, the full variable domain is DTGVSQNPRHKITKRGQNVTFRCDPISEHNRLYWYRQTLGQGPEFLTYFQNEAQLEKSRLLSDRFSAERPKGSFSTLEIQRTEQGDSAMYLCASSHPDRVGNTIYFGEGSWLTVV.

V gene TRBV11-3 combines with J gene TRBJ2-3; the match to TRBD2 covers 10 bases. With 5 bases clipped from V and 7 bases from J, the junction kept 12 bases outside the gene matches. The CDR3 covers 16 residues. Per germline, CDR1 SGHNT and CDR2 YENEEA. CDR3 residues: CASSRQVLAGVNTQYF. The CDR3 DNA sequence: TGTGCCAGCAGCCGGCAGGTGCTAGCGGGGGTAAATACGCAGTATTTT.

This clone was seen a few times. The chain recombines TRBV7-3 with TRBJ2-1, with D possibly being TRBD1 (6 bases). CDR3 length: 15 amino acids. Trimming took 4 bases from V and 2 from J, leaving 12 bases between them. Germline V lookup: CDR1 SGHTA, CDR2 FQGTGA. The CDR3 reads CASSSAAGAYNEQFF. Here the CDR3 DNA reads TGTGCCAGCAGCTCAGCGGCAGGGGCCTACAATGAGCAGTTCTTC. The whole variable domain, remainder taken from reference TRBV7-3 and TRBJ2-1, is GAGVSQTPSNKVTEKGKYVELRCDPISGHTALYWYRQSLGQGPEFLIYFQGTGAADDSGLPNDRFFAVRPEGSVSTLKIQRTERGDSAVYLCASSSAAGAYNEQFFGPGTRLTVL.

This rearrangement joins TRBV6-5 to TRBJ1-2; D might be TRBD1 (6 bases). Germline CDR1 MNHEY, CDR2 SVGAGI. The CDR3 length is 14 residues. Trimming removed 0 bases at V and 4 bases at J, with 9 bases between. The CDR3 region has the DNA TGTGCCAGCAGTTACTCGGGACATCTCTATGGCTACACCTTC. Translating it yields CASSYSGHLYGYTF.

The chain recombines TRBV6-5 with TRBJ2-5; D might be TRBD1 (5 bases). The germline V gene has CDR1 MNHEY and CDR2 SVGAGI. V shed 8 bases and J shed 5 bases, with 15 bases lying between them. There are 13 residues in the CDR3. Here the CDR3 reads CASFRTRSETQYF. CDR3 coding DNA: TGTGCCAGCTTTAGGACACGGTCGGAGACCCAGTACTTC.

The chain uses TRBV28 and TRBJ2-7; D call uncertain. The length of the CDR3 is 13 residues. The V end was cut by 4 bases, the J end by 2 bases, with 9 bases between. Germline V gene sequence: CDR1 MDHEN, CDR2 SYDVKM. Here the CDR3 DNA reads TGTGCCAGCAGTTCATCAGATCCCTACGAGCAGTACTTC. It specifies CASSSSDPYEQYF.

V and J are TRBV10-3 and TRBJ2-1; D ambiguous. CDR1 is ENHRY and CDR2 is SYGVKD in the germline V gene. CDR3 length equals 12 residues. V lost 6 bases, J lost 5 bases, and 8 bases lay in between. CDR3 coding DNA: TGTGCCATCAGCCTAACAGACAATGAGCAGTTCTTC. The encoded protein is CAISLTDNEQFF.

The DNA for the CDR3 is TGTGCCAGCAGTTTGAACCAGGGAAGTAATTACAATGAGCAGTTCTTC. It yields the protein CASSLNQGSNYNEQFF. This chain connects TRBV6-5 to TRBJ2-1, with D maybe TRBD1 (5 bases). This CDR3 has 16 amino acids. Germline CDR1 is MNHEY and CDR2 is SVGAGI. Between the trimmed V and J ends, which lost 4 bases and 4 bases, there was a span of 17 bases.

The V gene is TRBV7-2, the J gene TRBJ2-7; the D is unclear. V lost 5 bases and J lost 4, with 12 bases in between. The germline V gene has CDR1 SGHTA and CDR2 FQGNSA. This CDR3 spans 13 amino acids. This chain's CDR3 is CASSTTLKYEQYF. The CDR3 nucleotides are TGTGCCAGCAGCACAACCCTCAAGTACGAGCAGTACTTC.

This clone was observed once. The chain combines TRBV7-2 with TRBJ2-1, with 7 bases aligning to TRBD2. With 3 bases clipped from V and 10 bases from J, the junction kept 12 bases outside the gene matches. Germline V lookup: CDR1 SGHTA, CDR2 FQGNSA. The CDR3 spans 15 residues. DNA of the CDR3: TGTGCCAGCAGCTTCAGAGAGCGGGGAAGCGGCGAGCAGTTCTTC. Its protein product is CASSFRERGSGEQFF.

The CDR3 loop reads CASSQDYGQISAYGYTF. Here the CDR3 DNA reads TGCGCCAGCAGCCAAGACTATGGACAGATTTCAGCCTATGGCTACACCTTC. This chain links TRBV4-1 with TRBJ1-2; D perhaps matches TRBD1 (6 bases). The CDR3 has 17 amino acids. Germline V CDR1 and CDR2: MGHRA, YSYEKL. Trimming took off 0 bases at V and 4 bases at J, with 18 bases between the two ends.

J is TRBJ1-4 and V is TRBV29-1; TRBD1 aligns across 7 bases. Per germline, CDR1 SQVTM and CDR2 ANQGSEA. This CDR3 comprises 13 residues. Germline trimming cut 4 bases from V and 5 bases from J; bases unmatched to any gene: 4. The CDR3 sequence is CSVVVGGNEKLFF. Written as DNA, the CDR3 is TGCAGCGTTGTGGTAGGGGGCAATGAAAAACTGTTTTTT.

Judged by abundance, this clone is large. The rearrangement joins TRBV15 to TRBJ2-3; 7 bases agree with TRBD2. Trimming at V came to 4 bases and at J to 2 bases, leaving 3 bases not matched to a gene. Per the germline V gene, CDR1 is LNHNV and CDR2 is YYDKDF (reference sequence). The length of the CDR3 is 14 residues. This CDR3 reads CATSIGDYTDTQYF. The CDR3, as DNA: TGTGCCACCAGCATTGGGGACTACACAGATACGCAGTATTTT.

The CDR3 sequence: CASSDGRTNEQFF. The CDR3 DNA is TGTGCCAGCAGTGACGGCAGAACAAATGAGCAGTTCTTC. V is TRBV6-4 and J is TRBJ2-1; the D is unclear. V lost 2 bases to trimming and J lost 7 bases, with 9 bases between them. CDR1 is MRHNA, CDR2 SNTAGT, per germline. This CDR3 spans 13 amino acids.

The gene calls are TRBV19 and TRBJ1-3; unclear D gene. This CDR3 has 15 residues. Per germline, CDR1 LNHDA and CDR2 SQIVND (reference sequence). V shed 2 bases and J shed 1 base, with 9 bases lying between them. CDR3 protein: CASSIQQASGNTIYF. For the CDR3, the DNA is TGTGCCAGTAGTATACAGCAGGCATCTGGAAACACCATATATTTT.

The V call is TRBV3-1 (or the pseudogene TRBV3-2), the J call TRBJ1-1; D remains ambiguous. The ends were cut back, 4 bases at V and 7 bases at J, with 7 bases in the middle. CDR3 length equals 11 residues. CDR1 is LGHDT, CDR2 YNNKEL, per germline (reference sequence). The CDR3 here is CASSRTDEAFF. CDR3 nucleotides: TGTGCCAGCAGCCGTACAGATGAAGCTTTCTTT.